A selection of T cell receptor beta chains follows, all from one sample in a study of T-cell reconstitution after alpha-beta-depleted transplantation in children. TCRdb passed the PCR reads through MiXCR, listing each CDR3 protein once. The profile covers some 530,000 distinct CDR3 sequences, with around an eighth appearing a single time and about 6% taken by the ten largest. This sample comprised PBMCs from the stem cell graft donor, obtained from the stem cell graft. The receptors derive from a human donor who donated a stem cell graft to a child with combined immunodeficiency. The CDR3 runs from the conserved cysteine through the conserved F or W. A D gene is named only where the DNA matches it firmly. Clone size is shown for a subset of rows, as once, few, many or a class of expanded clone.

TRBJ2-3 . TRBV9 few CASSVDGGRADTQYF TGTGCCAGCAGCGTAGACGGGGGCAGGGCAGATACGCAGTATTTT
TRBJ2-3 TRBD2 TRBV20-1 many CSARVGGRGTDTQYF TGCAGTGCTAGAGTGGGCGGGAGGGGCACAGATACGCAGTATTTT
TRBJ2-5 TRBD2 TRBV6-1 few CASSQVSGRETQYF TGTGCCAGCAGCCAAGTGAGCGGGAGGGAGACCCAGTACTTC
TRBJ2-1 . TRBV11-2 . CASSLVGYGRNSYNEQFF TGTGCCAGCAGCTTAGTTGGATATGGGCGTAACTCCTACAATGAGCAGTTCTTC
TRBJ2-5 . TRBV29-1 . CSAIGETQYF TGCAGCGCCATCGGAGAGACCCAGTACTTC
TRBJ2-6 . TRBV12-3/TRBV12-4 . CASSSNRGAGANVLTF TGTGCCAGCAGTTCTAACCGGGGGGCCGGGGCCAACGTCCTGACTTTC
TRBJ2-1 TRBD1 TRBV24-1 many CATAQGVYNEQFF TGTGCCACAGCGCAGGGGGTCTACAATGAGCAGTTCTTC
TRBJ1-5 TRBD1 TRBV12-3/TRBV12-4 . CASSSGQKNQPQHF TGTGCCAGCAGTTCGGGACAGAAAAATCAGCCCCAGCATTTT
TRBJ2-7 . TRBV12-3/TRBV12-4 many CASSALWEQYF TGTGCCAGCAGTGCCTTGTGGGAGCAGTACTTC
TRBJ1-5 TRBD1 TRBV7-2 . CASSPRQGVQPQHF TGTGCCAGCAGCCCCAGACAGGGGGTTCAGCCCCAGCATTTT
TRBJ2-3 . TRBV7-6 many CASSLVSDTQYF TGTGCCAGCAGCTTAGTTTCAGATACGCAGTATTTT
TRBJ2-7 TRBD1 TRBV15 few CATSRNRGYEQYF TGTGCCACCAGCCGAAACAGGGGCTACGAGCAGTACTTC
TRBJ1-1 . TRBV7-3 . CASSFNHYTEAFF TGTGCCAGCAGCTTTAACCACTACACTGAAGCTTTCTTT
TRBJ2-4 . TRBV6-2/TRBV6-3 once CASNPRLGALAKNIQYF TGTGCCAGCAATCCTCGCTTGGGGGCCCTAGCCAAAAACATTCAGTACTTC
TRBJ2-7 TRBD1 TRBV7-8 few CASSTPGTGVSYEQYF TGTGCCAGCAGCACTCCGGGGACAGGGGTTTCCTACGAGCAGTACTTC
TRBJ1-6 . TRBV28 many CASSRLPTWGENSPLHF TGTGCCAGCAGTAGACTCCCTACGTGGGGGGAGAATTCACCCCTCCACTTT
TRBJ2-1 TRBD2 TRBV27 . CASSLGGLVDEQFF TGTGCCAGCAGTTTGGGAGGACTAGTGGATGAGCAGTTCTTC
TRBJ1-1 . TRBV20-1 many CSAASQDGITEAFF TGCAGTGCTGCAAGTCAGGATGGGATCACTGAAGCTTTCTTT
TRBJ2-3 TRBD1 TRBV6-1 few CASRKDRATDTQYF TGTGCCAGCAGAAAGGACAGGGCCACAGATACGCAGTATTTT
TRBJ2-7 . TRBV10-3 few CAISVGWGNEQYF TGTGCCATCAGTGTTGGGTGGGGAAACGAGCAGTACTTC
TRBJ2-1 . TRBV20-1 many CSARPHRGGNEQFF TGCAGTGCTCGACCACACAGGGGGGGAAATGAGCAGTTCTTC
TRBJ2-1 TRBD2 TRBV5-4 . CASSFVLAGVSYNEQFF TGTGCCAGCAGCTTCGTACTAGCGGGAGTATCCTACAATGAGCAGTTCTTC
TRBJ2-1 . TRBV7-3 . CASSLGTFSRNEQFF TGTGCCAGCAGCTTAGGGACATTTTCAAGGAATGAGCAGTTCTTC
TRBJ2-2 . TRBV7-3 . CASSSNGAGELFF TGTGCCAGCAGCTCAAACGGGGCCGGGGAGCTGTTTTTT
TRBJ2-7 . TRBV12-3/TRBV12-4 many CASSDLNRAFEQYF TGTGCCAGCAGTGACCTAAACAGGGCTTTCGAGCAGTACTTC
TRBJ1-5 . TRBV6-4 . CASSQEINQPQHF TGTGCCAGTTCCCAGGAGATCAATCAGCCCCAGCATTTT
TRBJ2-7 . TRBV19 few CASSIGHSYSYEQYF TGTGCCAGTAGTATTGGACACAGTTACTCCTACGAGCAGTACTTC
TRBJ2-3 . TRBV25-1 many CASSYPGRGDTQYF TGTGCCAGCAGTTACCCAGGCCGGGGGGATACGCAGTATTTT
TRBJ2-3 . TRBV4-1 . CASSRVGIPDTQYF TGCGCCAGCAGCCGGGTAGGCATCCCAGATACGCAGTATTTT
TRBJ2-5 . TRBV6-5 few CATRRGQETQYF TGTGCCACACGGCGGGGACAAGAGACCCAGTACTTC
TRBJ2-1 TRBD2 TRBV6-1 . CASKTLTSGGRNEQFF TGTGCCAGCAAGACCTTGACTAGCGGGGGACGGAATGAGCAGTTCTTC
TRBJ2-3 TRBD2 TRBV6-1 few CASSIAGESDTQYF TGTGCCAGTTCCATAGCGGGAGAGTCGGATACGCAGTATTTT
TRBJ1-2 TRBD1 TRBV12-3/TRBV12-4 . CASSYRGNNYGYTF TGTGCCAGCAGTTACAGGGGGAATAACTATGGCTACACCTTC
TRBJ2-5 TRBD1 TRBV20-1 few CSARDWRRTGEETQYF TGCAGTGCTAGAGATTGGAGACGGACAGGGGAGGAGACCCAGTACTTC
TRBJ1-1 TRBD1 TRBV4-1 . CASSQGRTGGALDTEAFF TGCGCCAGCAGCCAAGGGAGGACAGGGGGCGCCTTGGACACTGAAGCTTTCTTT
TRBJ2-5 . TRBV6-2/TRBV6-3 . CASSYGGAEQETQYF TGTGCCAGCAGCTATGGAGGGGCGGAACAAGAGACCCAGTACTTC
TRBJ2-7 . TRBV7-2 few CASSLGGRDSYFYEQYF TGTGCCAGCAGCTTAGGGGGTCGGGATAGCTATTTCTACGAGCAGTACTTC
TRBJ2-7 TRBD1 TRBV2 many CASGGQSYEQYF TGTGCCAGCGGGGGACAGTCCTACGAGCAGTACTTC
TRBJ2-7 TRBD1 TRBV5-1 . CASSLGDRDVYEQYF TGCGCCAGCAGCTTGGGGGACAGGGATGTCTACGAGCAGTACTTC
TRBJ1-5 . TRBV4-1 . CASSQVAGSNQPQHF TGCGCCAGCAGCCAAGTTGCAGGGTCTAATCAGCCCCAGCATTTT
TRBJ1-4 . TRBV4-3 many CASSPIPGKLFF TGCGCCAGCAGCCCTATTCCTGGAAAACTGTTTTTT
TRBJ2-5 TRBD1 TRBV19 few CASSTIGTGVFGQYF TGTGCCAGTAGTACCATAGGGACAGGCGTTTTTGGCCAGTACTTC
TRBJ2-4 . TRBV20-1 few CSARDWLAIAKNIQYF TGCAGTGCTAGAGATTGGCTAGCGATAGCCAAAAACATTCAGTACTTC
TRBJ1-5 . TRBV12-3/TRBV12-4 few CASSPGTPTSNQPQHF TGTGCCAGCAGCCCCGGGACTCCAACTAGCAATCAGCCCCAGCATTTT
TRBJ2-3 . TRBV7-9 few CASSYISADTQYF TGTGCCAGCAGCTACATCAGCGCAGATACGCAGTATTTT
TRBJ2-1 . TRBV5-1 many CASSFAEGSYEQFF TGCGCCAGCAGCTTTGCCGAGGGCAGCTATGAGCAGTTCTTC
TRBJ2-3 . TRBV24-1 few CATSDPQGPGSTDTQYF TGTGCCACCAGTGATCCACAGGGCCCCGGTAGCACAGATACGCAGTATTTT
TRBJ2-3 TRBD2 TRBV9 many CASSARLAGGPDTQYF TGTGCCAGCAGCGCCCGACTAGCGGGGGGACCAGATACGCAGTATTTT
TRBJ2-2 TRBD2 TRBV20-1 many CSARVPAGVTGELFF TGCAGTGCTAGAGTCCCAGCGGGAGTCACCGGGGAGCTGTTTTTT
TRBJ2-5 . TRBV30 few CAWSEFQETQYF TGTGCCTGGAGTGAATTCCAAGAGACCCAGTACTTC
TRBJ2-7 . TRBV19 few CASSPMGGYEQYF TGTGCCAGTAGTCCCATGGGGGGCTACGAGCAGTACTTC
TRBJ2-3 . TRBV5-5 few CASSPRRGGTDTQYF TGTGCCAGCAGCCCCCGGCGGGGCGGCACAGATACGCAGTATTTT
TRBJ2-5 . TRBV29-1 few CSVTRTATQETQYF TGCAGCGTTACCCGGACGGCGACCCAAGAGACCCAGTACTTC